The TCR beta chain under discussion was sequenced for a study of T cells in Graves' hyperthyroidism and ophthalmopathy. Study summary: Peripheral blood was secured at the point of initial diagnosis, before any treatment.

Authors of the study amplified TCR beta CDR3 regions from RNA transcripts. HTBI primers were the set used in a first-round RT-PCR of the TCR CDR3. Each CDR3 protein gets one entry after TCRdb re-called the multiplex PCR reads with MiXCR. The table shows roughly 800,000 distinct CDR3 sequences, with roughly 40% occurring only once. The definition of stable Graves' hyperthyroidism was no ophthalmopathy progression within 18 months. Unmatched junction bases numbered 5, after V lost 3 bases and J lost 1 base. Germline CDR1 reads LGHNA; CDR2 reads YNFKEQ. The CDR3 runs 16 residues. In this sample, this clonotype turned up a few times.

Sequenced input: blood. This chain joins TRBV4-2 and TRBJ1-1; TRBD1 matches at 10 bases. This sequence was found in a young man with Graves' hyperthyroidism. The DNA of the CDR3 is TGTGCCAGCAGCCAGGGACAGGGGTATCGGAACACTGAAGCTTTCTTT. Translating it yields CASSQGQGYRNTEAFF.